This record concerns one TCR beta chain sequence. What antigen it recognizes has not been identified. No clone much larger than this one lies a single base away; base qualities are absent. The CDR3 regions of human TCRbeta chains were analyzed by immunosequencing. Under the source paper's analysis protocol: Repertoire TCRs were checked for matches against a reference library of SARS-CoV-2-specific TCRs that had been generated using the MIRA antigen-specificity platform. Breadth was defined as the fraction of unique TCRs that were SARS-CoV-2-associated, and depth was defined as the fraction of total T cells that were SARS-CoV-2-associated. Using the MIRA data, each spike-specific TCR was assigned both to the spike region to which the TCR was reactive and to a CD4 or CD8 class. Log10-transformed breadth and depth values were compared by one-way ANOVA with Sidak's multiple comparisons tests. TCRdb limited this immuneACCESS table to in-frame rearrangements with V and J called. A share of clones is missing; checked studies link under half to unresolved V genes, and the rest is unexplained. The V and J calls and clone size were taken over from that table, and D and trimming were inferred from the DNA. Counted in this sample were 140,000 or so clones; approximately 91% of them appeared once. The top ten clones comprise 5% to 6.5% of the sample.

These data originate in a study of T cell responses to AZD1222 COVID-19 vaccine listed by TCRdb under 2021. For the wider study: A total of 233 trial participants underwent TCR sequencing, of whom 200 to 220 had received two doses of AZD1222 and around 26 had received two doses of the MenACWY control vaccine. Trial participants were enrolled by age into subgroups of 18-55, 56-69 and 70-plus years, and around 150, 29 and 61 TCR-sequenced participants, respectively, were included in these subgroups.

Overall study results and their limits: Conclusions about previously exposed vaccinees are limited, since just six AZD1222 recipients were seropositive for SARS-CoV-2 at baseline. Nearly half of unique spike-specific TCRs reportedly recognized epitopes outside regions mutated in the B.1.351 and B.1.1.7 variants. After two AZD1222 doses, both the breadth and the depth of spike-specific TCRs were significantly higher than at day 0 and than in MenACWY recipients. Because no samples from the day 14 peak response were available, repertoires could be characterized only after the peak T cell response. CD4 TCRs associated with the vaccine covered the entire spike protein, and the dominant responses were in regions 160-218 and 743-854. The 56-69-year group was small, and its depth increase did not reach significance, likely because of low power. Participants were mostly white British and included more females than males, and it was suggested by the authors that clonal diversity may have been underestimated.

Ends trimmed: V by 6 bases, J by 0 bases; bases unmatched to a gene: 7. Reading the germline V gene gives CDR1 MNHEY and CDR2 SVGEGT. The CDR3 measures 15 amino acids from cysteine to phenylalanine. Only the CDR3 DNA is retained, 45 bases long and in frame from the first base. The sample's time point label, decoded: about 28 days (+/-7) after the second vaccine dose. Per the publication, the treatment or condition label means: meningococcal conjugate vaccine given as trial control. Vaccinee samples came from UK trials COV001 and COV002, including a single-blind randomized controlled phase 2/3 trial of AZD1222 (ChAdOx1 nCoV-19) in healthy adults. Trial participant PBMC samples were collected at day 0 and day 28 after the second dose for TCRbeta chain sequencing.

The sequence was collected from an adult who received the MenACWY meningococcal vaccine as a control. The chain is encoded by TRBV6-2 or TRBV6-3 joined to TRBJ2-5, with 7 central nucleotides matching TRBD2. Material: peripheral blood, obtained 28 days after the second dose of the MenACWY control vaccine. The CDR3 here reads CASSPFSGNQETQYF. The DNA reads as follows: TGTGCCAGCAGCCCGTTCAGCGGGAACCAAGAGACCCAGTACTTC.